This entry lists 29 T cell receptor beta chains sequenced from one sample in a study of T-cell memory formation after mild COVID-19. MiXCR was run by TCRdb on the 5' RACE reads, yielding one entry per CDR3 protein. The table lists some 450,000 distinct CDR3 sequences, around 19% of them singletons. Sequenced input: PBMCs or a T cell subset sorted from them (not recorded which). The source of these receptors is an adult woman who had mild COVID-19 (a few samples of this study predate the infection). Cell type and time point are not known.

The rearrangement uses TRBV11-2 and TRBJ2-3; D gene unclear. Germline V gene sequence: CDR1 SGHAT, CDR2 FQNNGV. Trimming shortened V by 0 bases and J by 4 bases, and 20 bases separated the two germline ends. The CDR3 loop spans 18 amino acids. The CDR3 DNA reads TGTGCCAGCAGCTTAGATGGGTTTGGCCCCCGCCCACCAGATACGCAGTATTTT. Its protein product is CASSLDGFGPRPPDTQYF.

The chain is built from TRBV4-2 and TRBJ1-4, with D perhaps matching TRBD1 (6 bases). The CDR3 runs to 15 residues. Germline V gene lookup returns CDR1 LGHNA and CDR2 YNFKEQ. V lost 0 bases and J lost 8, with 13 bases in between. Here the CDR3 DNA reads TGTGCCAGCAGCCAAGATAGGGGGGCGTCCGAAAAACTGTTTTTT. Its translation is CASSQDRGASEKLFF.

This chain links TRBV27 with TRBJ2-5; tentatively, D is TRBD2 (5 bases). V was pared by 6 bases and J by 5 bases, with 10 bases between. Germline-derived CDR1 and CDR2 are MNHEY and SMNVEV (reference sequence). The CDR3 extends over 12 amino acids. The CDR3 nucleotides are TGTGCCAGCAGCGGGGTGGGGGAGACCCAGTACTTC. Translating it yields CASSGVGETQYF.

The rearrangement links TRBV4-2 to TRBJ1-2; D unclear. The V and J ends lost 6 bases and 6 bases respectively, with 17 bases between them. Looked up from germline, CDR1 is LGHNA and CDR2 is YNFKEQ. The CDR3 contains 14 residues. In nucleotides, the CDR3 is TGTGCCAGCAGATCTAATATAGATGCCGATGGCTACACCTTC. This codes for CASRSNIDADGYTF.

The chain recombines TRBV27 with TRBJ2-3; weak D call: TRBD2 (5 bases). The CDR3 spans 16 residues. Germline V CDR1 and CDR2: MNHEY, SMNVEV (reference sequence). With 6 bases removed from V and 4 bases from J, the gap between germline ends came to 20 bases. The CDR3 region has the DNA TGTGCCAGCAGCCCTAAAATACTAGTTGGCGCAGATACGCAGTATTTT. Protein product: CASSPKILVGADTQYF.

A few counts support this clonotype. The chain is built from TRBV11-2 and TRBJ1-1, with D maybe TRBD1 (6 bases). The CDR3 loop spans 15 amino acids. V was trimmed by 5 bases and J by 4 bases, leaving 17 bases between them. Germline V gene sequence: CDR1 SGHAT, CDR2 FQNNGV. The CDR3, as DNA: TGTGCCAGCAGCCCGCTGACAGGAGTGGGCACTGAAGCTTTCTTT. The encoded protein is CASSPLTGVGTEAFF.

The table lists this clonotype with a count of one. The chain links TRBV7-9 to TRBJ1-1, with a weak D call TRBD1 (6 bases). CDR3 length equals 14 residues. Germline CDR1 reads SEHNR; CDR2 reads FQNEAQ (reference sequence). The V gene lost 0 bases and the J gene lost 4 bases, with 9 bases spanning the gap. DNA of the CDR3: TGTGCCAGCAGCTTAGCAGGGACACCCACTGAAGCTTTCTTT. Translated, it gives CASSLAGTPTEAFF.

The rearrangement joins TRBV6-5 to TRBJ2-7; D not certain. CDR3 length: 13 residues. Germline V lookup: CDR1 MNHEY, CDR2 SVGAGI. The V end lost 6 bases, the J end lost 3 bases, and 12 bases lay between the germline ends. CDR3 DNA sequence: TGTGCCAGCAGGAACGGAGCCGTCTACGAGCAGTACTTC. Amino acid sequence: CASRNGAVYEQYF.

The gene calls are TRBV11-2 and TRBJ1-1, with D unclear. Trimming removed 0 bases at V and 1 base at J, with 9 bases between. The length of the CDR3 is 15 residues. Germline values: CDR1 SGHAT, CDR2 FQNNGV. CDR3 sequence reads: CASSLDPSGNTEAFF. For the CDR3, the DNA is TGTGCCAGCAGCTTAGATCCATCGGGGAACACTGAAGCTTTCTTT.

The CDR3, as DNA: TGTGCCAGCAGCACGGGACCTAGCTCCTACAATGAGCAGTTCTTC. Translated: CASSTGPSSYNEQFF. This chain joins TRBV5-6 and TRBJ2-1, with D perhaps assigned TRBD1 or TRBD2 (5 bases each). CDR1 and CDR2 (germline): SGHDT, YYEEEE. V was pared by 4 bases and J by 0 bases, with 11 bases between. The CDR3 spans 15 residues.

V and J are TRBV6-5 and TRBJ2-3; 8 nucleotides agree with TRBD2. Germline loops: CDR1 MNHEY, CDR2 SVGAGI. The CDR3 loop spans 16 amino acids. The junction had 7 bases not matched to a gene; V was cut back by 2 bases and J by 3 bases. DNA of the CDR3: TGTGCCAGCAGTTACAAACCAGCGGGAGCAACAGATACGCAGTATTTT. Amino acids: CASSYKPAGATDTQYF.

This chain links TRBV19 with TRBJ1-1; D not certain. This CDR3 region has 12 residues. The germline V and J ends were trimmed by 6 bases and 2 bases, with 7 bases remaining between them. Germline CDR1 and CDR2: LNHDA and SQIVND (reference sequence). In DNA, the CDR3 is TGTGCCAGTAGCGCACGAAACACTGAAGCTTTCTTT. This codes for CASSARNTEAFF.

This clonotype was detected only a few times. This chain connects TRBV7-9 to TRBJ2-3; a possible D gene is TRBD2 (6 bases). The V and J ends lost 1 base and 4 bases respectively, with 12 bases between them. The germline gives CDR1 SEHNR, CDR2 FQNEAQ (reference sequence). The CDR3 is made up of 15 amino acids. CDR3 in amino acids: CASSLGPSVPDTQYF. The CDR3, as DNA: TGTGCCAGCAGCTTAGGGCCTAGCGTACCAGATACGCAGTATTTT.

V and J are TRBV12-3 or TRBV12-4 and TRBJ2-7; D is ambiguous. The CDR3 is made up of 13 amino acids. Trimming left V 5 bases short and J 2 bases short, with 10 bases between. CDR3 region: CASSQDTAYEQYF. CDR3 in DNA: TGTGCCAGCAGTCAAGACACAGCCTACGAGCAGTACTTC.

V gene TRBV2 combines with J gene TRBJ1-2, with TRBD1 matching over 9 bases. The CDR3 sequence is 17 residues long. V lost 6 bases and J lost 4; bases outside the gene matches: 15. Per the germline V gene, CDR1 is SNHLY and CDR2 is FYNNEI. CDR3 sequence reads: CASREFVIRTGAYGYTF. The CDR3, as DNA: TGTGCCAGCAGGGAGTTCGTTATCCGGACAGGGGCCTATGGCTACACCTTC.

The chain combines TRBV13 with TRBJ2-4, with TRBD1 identical over 8 bases. Germline-derived CDR1 and CDR2 are PRHDT and FYEKMQ (reference sequence). CDR3 length: 14 amino acids. Germline trimming cut 5 bases from V and 6 bases from J; bases unmatched to any gene: 6. The CDR3 loop is CASSRTGFGNIQYF. The CDR3 DNA is TGTGCCAGCAGCAGGACAGGGTTTGGAAACATTCAGTACTTC. Together with reference TRBV13 and TRBJ2-4, the CDR3 gives the full variable domain: AAGVIQSPRHLIKEKRETATLKCYPIPRHDTVYWYQQGPGQDPQFLISFYEKMQSDKGSIPDRFSAQQFSDYHSELNMSSLELGDSALYFCASSRTGFGNIQYFGAGTRLSVL.

The chain carries TRBV5-1 and TRBJ1-6; D might be TRBD1 (6 bases). Trimming removed 0 bases at V and 9 bases at J, with 19 bases between. Germline V gives CDR1 SGHRS, CDR2 YFSETQ. The CDR3 is 17 residues long. Here the CDR3 reads CASSLASWGRGASPLHF. CDR3 coding DNA: TGCGCCAGCAGCTTGGCCTCATGGGGCAGGGGAGCTTCACCCCTCCACTTT. The whole variable domain, remainder taken from reference TRBV5-1 and TRBJ1-6, is KAGVTQTPRYLIKTRGQQVTLSCSPISGHRSVSWYQQTPGQGLQFLFEYFSETQRNKGNFPGRFSGRQFSNSRSEMNVSTLELGDSALYLCASSLASWGRGASPLHFGNGTRLTVT.

The chain combines TRBV7-9 with TRBJ1-2; a possible D gene is TRBD1 (6 bases). CDR1 is SEHNR, CDR2 FQNEAQ, per germline (reference sequence). The ends were cut back, 5 bases at V and 3 bases at J, with 16 bases in the middle. The CDR3 spans 15 residues. DNA for the CDR3: TGTGCCAGCAGCGCCCGGGGGCGAACTGACTATGGCTACACCTTC. Translation gives CASSARGRTDYGYTF.

This clonotype was detected only a few times. The chain joins TRBV7-3 to TRBJ2-6; 11 nucleotides agree with TRBD1. The V gene end was trimmed by 5 bases and the J gene end by 2 bases; junction bases not matched to a gene: 11. The CDR3 is 19 amino acids. Germline values: CDR1 SGHTA, CDR2 FQGTGA. CDR3 region: CASSTEPGQGVTGANVLTF. CDR3 DNA sequence: TGTGCCAGCAGCACTGAACCGGGACAGGGGGTCACTGGGGCCAACGTCCTGACTTTC.

This clonotype was observed a few times. The chain combines TRBV9 with TRBJ2-2; 9 bases fit TRBD1. V dropped 0 bases and J dropped 5; count of bases not matched to a gene: 2. The CDR3 sequence is 15 residues long. CDR1 and CDR2 (germline): SGDLS, YYNGEE. The CDR3 protein is CASSVGQGGTGELFF. CDR3 coding DNA: TGTGCCAGCAGCGTAGGACAGGGGGGGACCGGGGAGCTGTTTTTT.

The chain employs TRBV7-9 and TRBJ2-2, with D possibly called TRBD1 or TRBD2 (5 bases each). The germline V gene encodes CDR1 SEHNR and CDR2 FQNEAQ (reference sequence). V shed 5 bases and J shed 8 bases, with 15 bases lying between them. The CDR3 contains 14 residues. CDR3 residues: CASSPSGTRGELFF. The CDR3 coding sequence is TGTGCCAGCAGCCCTTCAGGGACCCGTGGGGAGCTGTTTTTT.

V is TRBV29-1 and J is TRBJ1-3; D not resolved. CDR3 size: 13 residues. Trimming removed 4 bases from V and 0 bases from J, with 7 bases in between. Germline CDR1 SQVTM, CDR2 ANQGSEA. The CDR3 is CSVVGSSGNTIYF. The CDR3 nucleotides are TGCAGCGTTGTCGGCAGCTCTGGAAACACCATATATTTT.

In this sample, this clonotype turned up a few times. Here the CDR3 reads CASTQEGNEQFF. The DNA of the CDR3 is TGTGCCAGCACTCAGGAGGGGAATGAGCAGTTCTTC. J is TRBJ2-1 and V is TRBV7-9; TRBD2 is a possible D gene (6 bases). V was pared by 7 bases and J by 7 bases, with 11 bases between. Germline-derived CDR1 and CDR2 are SEHNR and FQNEAQ (reference sequence). CDR3 size: 12 residues.

The genes are TRBV6-6 and TRBJ2-1; D could derive from TRBD1 or TRBD2 (5 bases each). The CDR3 spans 17 residues. The germline CDR1 and CDR2 sequences are MNHNY and SVGAGI (reference sequence). V lost 2 bases and J 0 bases, leaving 14 bases between the germline ends. The CDR3 DNA reads as TGTGCCAGCAGTTACCCCATGGGACGGAACTCCTACAATGAGCAGTTCTTC. It codes for CASSYPMGRNSYNEQFF.

The chain is built from TRBV12-3 or TRBV12-4 and TRBJ2-3, with a weak D call TRBD1 (5 bases). The CDR3 totals 16 residues. V shed 1 base and J shed 4 bases, with 15 bases lying between them. CDR3 amino acids: CASSLVQGLVADTQYF. In DNA form, the CDR3 reads TGTGCCAGCAGTTTAGTTCAGGGCCTCGTGGCAGATACGCAGTATTTT.

This clonotype was seen only a few times. The chain joins TRBV5-5 to TRBJ2-7; tentative D call: TRBD1 (6 bases). The CDR3 runs 14 residues. V was pared by 0 bases and J by 7 bases, with 14 bases between. Germline CDR1 SGHKS, CDR2 YYEKEE (reference sequence). This CDR3 reads CASSLGTGTSEQYF. The CDR3 nucleotides are TGTGCCAGCAGCTTGGGTACAGGGACCTCGGAGCAGTACTTC. The full variable domain, completed using reference TRBV5-5 and TRBJ2-7, is DAGVTQSPTHLIKTRGQQVTLRCSPISGHKSVSWYQQVLGQGPQFIFQYYEKEERGRGNFPDRFSARQFPNYSSELNVNALLLGDSALYLCASSLGTGTSEQYFGPGTRLTVT.

The CDR3 sequence is CAWSQPTAGYGYTF. CDR3 nucleotides: TGTGCCTGGAGTCAGCCGACCGCGGGCTATGGCTACACCTTC. The rearrangement joins TRBV30 to TRBJ1-2, with D unclear. The CDR3 totals 14 residues. Germline loops: CDR1 GTSNPN, CDR2 SVGIG (reference sequence). Trimming removed 2 bases from V and 4 bases from J, with 14 bases in between.

The gene calls are TRBV6-5 and TRBJ2-1; TRBD2 might be the D (6 bases). Trimming took off 3 bases at V and 5 bases at J, with 11 bases between the two ends. The CDR3 covers 14 residues. CDR1 is MNHEY and CDR2 is SVGAGI in the germline V gene. The CDR3 loop is CASSYYGGHNEQFF. CDR3 DNA sequence: TGTGCCAGCAGTTATTATGGAGGGCACAATGAGCAGTTCTTC.

The gene calls are TRBV5-4 and TRBJ2-7; 12 nucleotides align to TRBD2. The CDR3 extends over 14 amino acids. With 4 bases clipped from V and 6 bases from J, the junction kept 5 bases outside the gene matches. Germline values: CDR1 SGHNT, CDR2 YYREEE (reference sequence). CDR3 loop: CASSAETSGSEQYF. DNA for the CDR3: TGTGCCAGCAGCGCCGAGACTAGCGGGAGCGAGCAGTACTTC.